This TCR beta chain appears in the sequencing data of a study of beta chain features in type 1 diabetes. Overall study findings and caveats: Type 1 diabetes patients showed fewer insertions and more deletions at VDJ junctions. TCRB CDR3s were moderately but significantly shorter in Type 1 diabetes patients in all four CD4+ subsets.

Per the germline V gene, CDR1 is SGHDN and CDR2 is FVKESK. The CDR3 runs to 13 residues. The V end was cut by 1 base, the J end by 5 bases, with 8 bases between. Reverse transcribing all isolated RNA meant expressed TCRB transcripts were sequenced. Sequencing used immunoSEQ multiplex PCR; TCRdb keeps in-frame clones, though not all of them. The sample lists 600,000 to 750,000 clones; 9.5% to 15% were seen once. In the case of this clone: Its antigen is still unknown. Other DNA sequences from this sample encode an identical CDR3 as well.

The receptor was isolated from a man in his thirties or forties with type 1 diabetes. The sequenced sample was naive CD4+ T cells from blood. The chain joins TRBV14 to TRBJ2-5; D not certain. DNA for the CDR3: TGTGCCAGCAGCCAAGTACTTGGGGAGACCCAGTACTTC. Encoded protein: CASSQVLGETQYF.